This T cell receptor (beta chain) is drawn from a study of T cells in Graves' hyperthyroidism and ophthalmopathy. This clonotype was recorded many times. Using RNA transcripts as the source, TCR beta CDR3 regions were amplified. The TCR CDR3 was amplified in a first-round RT-PCR using the HTBI primer set. Each CDR3 protein is one row after TCRdb ran MiXCR on the multiplex PCR reads. In the table there are under 350,000 distinct CDR3 sequences, 25% to 30% of which are singletons. In making diagnoses, clinical symptoms, serum thyroxine and TRAb, thyroid ultrasound and orbital computed tomography were all used. This TCR was sampled from a man aged 35 to 55 with Graves' hyperthyroidism that later progressed to Graves' ophthalmopathy. The specimen was blood.

The CDR3 protein is CASAGWLAGIYEQYF. The CDR3, as DNA: TGTGCCAGCGCCGGCTGGCTAGCGGGAATCTACGAGCAGTACTTC. The chain is built from TRBV6-5 and TRBJ2-7; 9 bases are shared with TRBD2. The germline gives CDR1 MNHEY, CDR2 SVGAGI. This CDR3 is 15 amino acids long. V shed 8 bases and J 3 bases; nucleotides not matched to a gene: 11.